Shown below are 23 T cell receptor beta chains from a single sample sequenced in a study of T-cell memory formation after mild COVID-19. TCRdb reprocessed the 5' RACE reads via MiXCR and lists one record per CDR3 protein. The sample lists some 110,000 distinct CDR3 sequences, around 15% occurring once. The sample was PBMCs or a T cell subset sorted from them (not recorded which). These receptors were obtained from an adult woman who had mild COVID-19 (a few samples of this study predate the infection). Cell type and time point are not known.

This clonotype is medium-sized (0.01 to 0.1%) by share. The chain joins TRBV7-7 to TRBJ2-2; D may match TRBD1 or TRBD2 (6 bases each). Germline CDR1 and CDR2: SSHAT and FNYEAQ (reference sequence). This CDR3 spans 14 amino acids. The germline V and J ends were trimmed by 5 bases and 4 bases, with 11 bases remaining between them. The CDR3 sequence: CASSPGAVTGELFF. CDR3 DNA: TGTGCCAGCAGCCCGGGGGCGGTCACCGGGGAGCTGTTTTTT. Drawing the rest from reference TRBV7-7 and TRBJ2-2, the complete variable domain is GAGVSQSPRYKVTKRGQDVTLRCDPISSHATLYWYQQALGQGPEFLTYFNYEAQPDKSGLPSDRFSAERPEGSISTLTIQRTEQRDSAMYRCASSPGAVTGELFFGEGSRLTVL.

This clonotype was counted only a few times. CDR3 protein: CATSDGPLETQYF. The DNA for the CDR3 is TGTGCCACCAGTGATGGTCCGTTGGAGACCCAGTACTTC. The chain recombines TRBV24-1 with TRBJ2-5; D gene ambiguous. Germline V gives CDR1 KGHDR, CDR2 SFDVKD. The CDR3 has 13 residues. V lost 3 bases and J lost 5, with 9 bases in between.

In its sample, this clonotype was seen a few times. The V gene is TRBV27, the J gene TRBJ1-5; 8 bases fit TRBD1. The CDR3 runs to 15 residues. Trimming removed 5 bases from V and 3 bases from J; junction bases left unmatched: 6. Germline CDR1 is MNHEY and CDR2 is SMNVEV (reference sequence). In nucleotides, the CDR3 is TGTGCCAGCAGTGACCAGGGGGCACTCAATCAGCCCCAGCATTTT. Its protein is CASSDQGALNQPQHF.

This clonotype counts as large (0.1 to 1%). Mismatch with germline at one junction end may stem from a read error. The V call is TRBV7-2, the J call TRBJ2-5; TRBD2 matches 10 bases. Looked up from germline, CDR1 is SGHTA and CDR2 is FQGNSA. The CDR3 runs to 12 residues. DNA for the CDR3: TGTGCCAGCAGCTTTGAGCGGGAGGGCCTGCACTTC. Its translation is CASSFEREGLHF.

The sample holds many counts of this clonotype. The chain couples TRBV5-5 to TRBJ2-1; 10 bases are shared with TRBD2. Germline V gene data show CDR1 as SGHKS and CDR2 as YYEKEE (reference sequence). This CDR3 has 14 amino acids. J lost 3 bases, V lost 6 bases, and 3 bases had no gene match. CDR3 in amino acids: CASNGLAVYNEQFF. In nucleotides, the CDR3 is TGTGCCAGCAACGGACTAGCGGTCTACAATGAGCAGTTCTTC.

This clonotype was detected only a few times. The rearrangement links TRBV18 to TRBJ1-1; possibly TRBD1 for D (5 bases). In germline, CDR1 is KGHSH, CDR2 LQKENI. V lost 0 bases to trimming and J lost 1 base, with 18 bases between them. The CDR3 totals 18 residues. DNA of the CDR3: TGTGCCAGCTCACCACCCATCCTGGACAACGGAGGGAACACTGAAGCTTTCTTT. Translating it yields CASSPPILDNGGNTEAFF.

This clonotype was detected a few times. The rearrangement joins TRBV2 to TRBJ2-7; D call uncertain. The CDR3 is 15 residues long. Trimming left V 4 bases short and J 0 bases short, with 13 bases between. CDR1 is SNHLY, CDR2 FYNNEI, per germline. The CDR3 reads CASSVVSLHSYEQYF. The CDR3, as DNA: TGTGCCAGCAGTGTAGTGAGTCTCCACTCCTACGAGCAGTACTTC.

The V and J genes are TRBV3-1 and TRBJ2-7; perhaps TRBD1 as D (6 bases). This CDR3 is 15 amino acids long. CDR1 and CDR2 from the germline V gene are LGHDT and YNNKEL (reference sequence). Deletions cut 0 bases from V and 3 bases from J, with 12 bases between. The CDR3 nucleotides read TGTGCCAGCAGCCAAGAGGGGGCGACGGGCTACGAGCAGTACTTC. This codes for CASSQEGATGYEQYF.

This clonotype was recorded a few times. V gene TRBV5-6 combines with J gene TRBJ2-1, with D possibly being TRBD2 (6 bases). This CDR3 contains 15 residues. V shed 4 bases and J shed 9 bases, with 20 bases lying between them. Germline lookup yields CDR1 SGHDT and CDR2 YYEEEE. The CDR3, as DNA: TGTGCCAGCAGCCCAGAACCGGGACTGCCGCTTGAGCAGTTCTTC. Encoded protein: CASSPEPGLPLEQFF.

The CDR3 bases are TGTGCCAGCAGCTCATCCTGGGGGGGCTACACTGAAGCTTTCTTT. It codes for CASSSSWGGYTEAFF. The chain employs TRBV5-5 and TRBJ1-1; tentative D call: TRBD1 (6 bases). The germline CDR1 and CDR2 sequences are SGHKS and YYEKEE (reference sequence). The length of the CDR3 is 15 residues. Trimming cost V 3 bases and J 3 bases, with 15 bases left between them.

This clonotype was observed at least ten times. This CDR3 reads CASSLWGYQETQYF. The CDR3 region has the DNA TGTGCCAGCAGTTTGTGGGGGTACCAAGAGACCCAGTACTTC. The gene calls are TRBV27 and TRBJ2-5, with D perhaps assigned TRBD1 or TRBD2 (5 bases each). CDR3 length equals 14 residues. Trimming removed 3 bases from V and 0 bases from J, with 8 bases in between. Germline CDR1 and CDR2: MNHEY and SMNVEV (reference sequence).

This clonotype has only a few counts. The chain couples TRBV6-6 to TRBJ1-6; 8 bases are shared with TRBD1. This CDR3 spans 15 amino acids. V lost 1 base to trimming and J lost 10 bases; unmatched junction nucleotides: 6. In germline, CDR1 is MNHNY, CDR2 SVGAGI (reference sequence). The CDR3 protein is CASSYLETGDSPLHF. CDR3 sequence (DNA): TGTGCCAGCAGTTACTTGGAGACAGGGGACTCACCCCTCCACTTT.

This chain uses TRBV4-2 with TRBJ2-5; D ambiguous. This CDR3 contains 15 residues. Germline loops: CDR1 LGHNA, CDR2 YNFKEQ. Trimming removed 0 bases from V and 5 bases from J, with 13 bases in between. CDR3 protein: CASSQDLVAWETQYF. CDR3 sequence (DNA): TGTGCCAGCAGCCAAGATCTGGTAGCCTGGGAGACCCAGTACTTC.

This chain connects TRBV19 to TRBJ1-1; possible D gene TRBD1, 5 bases. The CDR3 has 13 residues. V was shortened by 5 bases and J by 4 bases, with 11 bases between the two germline ends. Germline CDR1 LNHDA, CDR2 SQIVND (reference sequence). CDR3 sequence: CASSPGGGTEAFF. Here the CDR3 DNA reads TGTGCCAGTAGTCCCGGGGGAGGCACTGAAGCTTTCTTT.

The gene calls are TRBV4-1 and TRBJ2-7, with 7 bases lining up with TRBD2. Germline assignment: CDR1 MGHRA and CDR2 YSYEKL. V lost 1 base, J lost 4 bases, and 1 base stayed unmatched. The CDR3 extends over 13 amino acids. The CDR3 sequence is CASSQGAGYEQYF. In DNA form, the CDR3 reads TGCGCCAGCAGCCAAGGAGCGGGGTACGAGCAGTACTTC.

This clonotype has at least ten counts. The V and J genes are TRBV7-6 and TRBJ2-3, with 8 bases aligning to TRBD2. Germline CDR1 SGHVS, CDR2 FNYEAQ. J was trimmed by 3 bases and V by 6 bases; bases with no gene match: 11. This CDR3 has 16 amino acids. The CDR3 sequence is CASSLNSGGGTDTQYF. The CDR3 coding sequence is TGTGCCAGCAGTTTAAACAGCGGGGGAGGTACAGATACGCAGTATTTT.

The V gene is TRBV7-8, the J gene TRBJ2-4; D unclear. The CDR3 totals 14 residues. V lost 10 bases to trimming and J lost 0 bases, with 13 bases between them. The germline gives CDR1 SGHVS, CDR2 FQNEAQ. The CDR3 nucleotides are TGTGCCACCTCGGACGGCCTAGCCAAAAACATTCAGTACTTC. Residues: CATSDGLAKNIQYF. Combining the CDR3 with reference TRBV7-8 and TRBJ2-4 gives the whole variable domain GAGVSQSPRYKVAKRGQDVALRCDPISGHVSLFWYQQALGQGPEFLTYFQNEAQLDKSGLPSDRFFAERPEGSVSTLKIQRTQQEDSAVYLCATSDGLAKNIQYFGAGTRLSVL.

In this sample, this clonotype turned up a few times. The V and J genes are TRBV7-9 and TRBJ2-2; tentative D call: TRBD1 (6 bases). V shed 6 bases and J shed 7 bases, with 15 bases lying between them. CDR1 SEHNR and CDR2 FQNEAQ come from the germline V gene (reference sequence). This CDR3 spans 14 amino acids. The CDR3 reads CASSPQGSDGELFF. CDR3 coding DNA: TGTGCCAGCAGTCCACAGGGAAGCGACGGGGAGCTGTTTTTT.

In this sample, this clonotype turned up a few times. The rearrangement links TRBV10-3 to TRBJ1-1, with a tentative D call TRBD1 (5 bases). The CDR3 loop spans 15 amino acids. CDR1 and CDR2 (germline): ENHRY, SYGVKD. V was trimmed by 3 bases and J by 4 bases, leaving 15 bases between them. This chain's CDR3 is CAISELGGRGTEAFF. The CDR3 nucleotides are TGTGCCATCAGTGAACTGGGAGGGAGGGGCACTGAAGCTTTCTTT.

This clonotype has more than one count but fewer than ten. The rearrangement links TRBV20-1 to TRBJ2-7, with 7 nucleotides matching TRBD1. This CDR3 spans 13 amino acids. The germline CDR1 and CDR2 sequences are DFQATT and SNEGSKA (reference sequence). V dropped 3 bases and J dropped 3; count of bases not matched to a gene: 5. The CDR3 sequence is CSARGTANYEQYF. CDR3 nucleotide sequence: TGCAGTGCTAGGGGGACAGCAAACTACGAGCAGTACTTC.

In this sample, this clonotype turned up many times. The chain carries TRBV6-5 and TRBJ2-1; 7 bases agree with TRBD2. Germline V gene lookup returns CDR1 MNHEY and CDR2 SVGAGI. V lost 0 bases, J lost 7 bases, and 6 bases stayed unmatched. The CDR3 consists of 15 residues. The CDR3 region has the DNA TGTGCCAGCAGTTACTCAGGCGGGAGCCCGAATGAGCAGTTCTTC. Its translation: CASSYSGGSPNEQFF.

This clonotype has only a few counts. V and J are TRBV4-1 and TRBJ2-7, with D uncertain. The CDR3 loop spans 13 amino acids. The germline gives CDR1 MGHRA, CDR2 YSYEKL. With 1 base removed from V and 0 bases from J, the gap between germline ends came to 4 bases. DNA for the CDR3: TGCGCCAGCAGCCAAGCCAGCTCCTACGAGCAGTACTTC. Its protein product is CASSQASSYEQYF.

The rearrangement uses TRBV5-1 and TRBJ1-2, with D possibly TRBD1 on 6 matching bases. CDR1 is SGHRS, CDR2 YFSETQ, per germline. The V gene lost 1 base and the J gene lost 3 bases, with 22 bases spanning the gap. The CDR3 runs 18 residues. CDR3 in amino acids: CASSLTGTQGRVDYGYTF. In nucleotides, the CDR3 is TGCGCCAGCAGCTTGACCGGGACCCAGGGGAGAGTTGACTATGGCTACACCTTC.